One and the same sample provided the 12 T cell receptor beta chains below, sequenced in a study of CD8+CD57+ T cells in acquired aplastic anemia. Genomic DNA provided the template from which TCR beta VDJ and CDR3 profiles were obtained. Via MiXCR, TCRdb re-called the reads, giving one row per CDR3 protein. The sample includes roughly 190,000 distinct CDR3 sequences, roughly half of them seen just once. Sequenced: sorted CD4+, CD8+, or CD8+CD57+ T cells (not recorded which) from PBMCs. The receptors were gathered from a human donor in good health, serving as a control.

This clonotype was seen repeatedly, ten times or more. This rearrangement joins TRBV19 to TRBJ2-7; 9 bases line up with TRBD1. This CDR3 has 16 amino acids. The V segment lost 3 bases and the J segment 4 bases; nucleotides outside the gene matches: 10. CDR1 and CDR2 (germline): LNHDA, SQIVND (reference sequence). CDR3 sequence reads: CASSMLPGTGTYEQYF. CDR3 DNA sequence: TGTGCCAGTAGTATGCTTCCCGGGACAGGGACTTACGAGCAGTACTTC.

The chain carries TRBV2 and TRBJ1-1; D unresolved. The germline V and J ends were trimmed by 3 bases and 4 bases, with 9 bases remaining between them. CDR1 and CDR2 from the germline V gene are SNHLY and FYNNEI. CDR3 size: 13 residues. CDR3 amino acids: CASSEGSSTEAFF. As DNA, the CDR3 is TGTGCCAGCAGTGAGGGATCGAGCACTGAAGCTTTCTTT.

CDR3 loop: CATSRVSGGPDTQYF. CDR3 bases: TGTGCCACCAGCAGAGTTAGCGGGGGACCAGATACGCAGTATTTT. The V gene is TRBV15, the J gene TRBJ2-3; 9 nucleotides match TRBD2. J was trimmed by 4 bases and V by 1 base; bases with no gene match: 3. Per the germline V gene, CDR1 is LNHNV and CDR2 is YYDKDF (reference sequence). The CDR3 runs to 15 residues.

The gene calls are TRBV28 and TRBJ1-3; D is possibly TRBD1 (5 bases). Germline V gives CDR1 MDHEN, CDR2 SYDVKM. The CDR3 loop spans 17 amino acids. The V and J ends lost 6 bases and 2 bases respectively, with 20 bases between them. CDR3 sequence: CASSPVQTAPPGNTIYF. DNA of the CDR3: TGTGCCAGCAGCCCAGTACAGACAGCGCCGCCTGGAAACACCATATATTTT.

The gene calls are TRBV20-1 and TRBJ2-5; D is possibly TRBD1 (6 bases). CDR3 length equals 11 residues. The germline V gene encodes CDR1 DFQATT and CDR2 SNEGSKA (reference sequence). CDR3 sequence reads: CSSRTVETQYF. For the CDR3, the DNA is TGCAGCTCCCGGACAGTGGAGACCCAGTACTTC.

This rearrangement joins TRBV24-1 to TRBJ2-3; no definite D call. Germline V gives CDR1 KGHDR, CDR2 SFDVKD. V lost 6 bases and J 2 bases, leaving 8 bases between the germline ends. This CDR3 contains 13 residues. CDR3 in amino acids: CATSSSNTDTQYF. In DNA form, the CDR3 reads TGTGCCACCAGTAGCAGCAACACAGATACGCAGTATTTT.

The V call is TRBV2, the J call TRBJ1-2; D ambiguous. Germline values: CDR1 SNHLY, CDR2 FYNNEI. V was pared by 3 bases and J by 4 bases, with 9 bases between. The CDR3 has 13 amino acids. CDR3: CASSDQGIYGYTF. CDR3 bases: TGTGCCAGCAGTGATCAAGGGATCTATGGCTACACCTTC.

The table lists this clonotype with a few counts. CDR3 DNA: TGTGCCAGCAGTGAATGGGTTCGGACACCCCTCCACTTT. Translated, it gives CASSEWVRTPLHF. The V and J genes are TRBV2 and TRBJ1-6; D is undetermined. The CDR3 sequence is 13 residues long. Per the germline V gene, CDR1 is SNHLY and CDR2 is FYNNEI. The V end was cut by 2 bases, the J end by 11 bases, with 10 bases between.

This clonotype was counted between two and nine times. V usage is TRBV4-1 and J usage is TRBJ2-7; TRBD1 aligns across 8 bases. The CDR3 totals 14 residues. Losses at the gene ends were 6 bases for V and 2 bases for J; bases not matched to a gene: 6. CDR1 and CDR2 from the germline V gene are MGHRA and YSYEKL. The CDR3 DNA sequence: TGCGCCAGCAGTGAGACGACAGGGGCCTACGAGCAGTACTTC. This codes for CASSETTGAYEQYF.

This clonotype was recorded at least ten times. This rearrangement joins TRBV2 to TRBJ2-5; D remains unclear. Trimming shortened V by 4 bases and J by 5 bases, and 11 bases separated the two germline ends. CDR3 length equals 13 residues. Germline CDR1 reads SNHLY; CDR2 reads FYNNEI. The CDR3 region is CASSVSSGETQYF. The CDR3 nucleotides read TGTGCCAGCAGTGTTTCTTCCGGGGAGACCCAGTACTTC.

This clonotype was observed at least ten times. This chain joins TRBV10-1 and TRBJ2-1; D is undetermined. V gave up 1 base and J gave up 10 bases, with 2 bases separating them. CDR3 length: 10 residues. Germline V gene sequence: CDR1 WNHNN, CDR2 SYGVQD (reference sequence). The chain's CDR3 is CASSECEQFF. The DNA for the CDR3 is TGCGCCAGCAGTGAGTGCGAGCAGTTCTTC.

Sample share makes this clonotype medium-sized (0.01 to 0.1%). The V call is TRBV7-8, the J call TRBJ1-2; weak D call: TRBD1 (5 bases). Trimming removed 2 bases from V and 7 bases from J, with 11 bases in between. The CDR3 contains 13 residues. The V gene's germline CDR1 is SGHVS and CDR2 FQNEAQ. CDR3 residues: CASSLQGSGGYTF. Here the CDR3 DNA reads TGTGCCAGCAGCTTACAGGGATCAGGTGGCTACACCTTC.